This T cell receptor beta chain comes out of a study of post-analysis software for immune sequencing data. Findings and limits, study-wide: Patients showed TRBV5-6, TRBV5-1 and TRBV20-1 among four to six TRBV segments more frequent than in controls.

This clonotype was picked up many times. As yet, its antigen is unknown. Unique molecular identifiers were present in the TCR beta cDNA libraries. One entry per CDR3 protein, called by TCRdb with MiXCR from the PCR reads. Of around 190,000 distinct CDR3 sequences in the sample, about 30% were seen once. V was cut by 1 base and J by 4 bases, with 3 bases left in between. The CDR3 has 12 amino acids. The TCR was taken from a girl aged 2-17 years with multiple sclerosis. The sample consisted of blood. The rearrangement links TRBV12-3 or TRBV12-4 to TRBJ2-3; D gene ambiguous. Written as DNA, the CDR3 is TGTGCCAGCAGTTTAGGTGCAGATACGCAGTATTTT. Translated, it gives CASSLGADTQYF.